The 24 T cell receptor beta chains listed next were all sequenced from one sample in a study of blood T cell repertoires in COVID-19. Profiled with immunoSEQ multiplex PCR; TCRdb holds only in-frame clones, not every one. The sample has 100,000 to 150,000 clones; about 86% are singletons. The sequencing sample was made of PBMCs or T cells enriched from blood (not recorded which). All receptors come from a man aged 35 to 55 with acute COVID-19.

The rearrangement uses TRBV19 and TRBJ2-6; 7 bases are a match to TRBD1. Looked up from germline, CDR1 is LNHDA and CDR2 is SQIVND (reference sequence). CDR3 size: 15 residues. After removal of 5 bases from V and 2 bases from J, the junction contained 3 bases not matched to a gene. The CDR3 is CASSAGTAGANVLTF. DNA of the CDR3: TGTGCCAGTAGTGCCGGGACAGCTGGGGCCAACGTCCTGACTTTC.

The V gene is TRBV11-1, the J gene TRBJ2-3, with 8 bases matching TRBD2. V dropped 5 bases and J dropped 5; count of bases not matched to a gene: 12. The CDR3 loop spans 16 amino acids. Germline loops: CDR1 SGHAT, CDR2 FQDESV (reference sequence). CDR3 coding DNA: TGTGCCAGCAGCAGCCGACTAGCGATCGAACTAGATACGCAGTATTTT. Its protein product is CASSSRLAIELDTQYF.

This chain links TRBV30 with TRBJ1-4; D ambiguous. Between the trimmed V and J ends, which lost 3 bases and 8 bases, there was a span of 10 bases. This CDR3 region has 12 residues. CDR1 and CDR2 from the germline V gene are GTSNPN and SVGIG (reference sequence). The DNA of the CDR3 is TGTGCCTGGAGCGGGGAGGCAGAAAAACTGTTTTTT. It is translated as CAWSGEAEKLFF.

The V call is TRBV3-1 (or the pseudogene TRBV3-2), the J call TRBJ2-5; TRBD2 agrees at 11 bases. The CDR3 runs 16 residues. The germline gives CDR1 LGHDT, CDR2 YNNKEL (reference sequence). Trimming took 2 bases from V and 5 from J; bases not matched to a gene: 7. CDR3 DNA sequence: TGTGCCAGCAGCCAAAACCCTAGGACTAGCGGGGAGACCCAGTACTTC. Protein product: CASSQNPRTSGETQYF.

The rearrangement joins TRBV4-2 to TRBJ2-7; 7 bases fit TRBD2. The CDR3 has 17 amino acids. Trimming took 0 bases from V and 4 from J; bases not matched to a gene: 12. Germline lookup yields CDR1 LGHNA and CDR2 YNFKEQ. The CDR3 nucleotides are TGTGCCAGCAGCCAAGATTGGGGGGGGTCCACCTCTTACGAGCAGTACTTC. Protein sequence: CASSQDWGGSTSYEQYF.

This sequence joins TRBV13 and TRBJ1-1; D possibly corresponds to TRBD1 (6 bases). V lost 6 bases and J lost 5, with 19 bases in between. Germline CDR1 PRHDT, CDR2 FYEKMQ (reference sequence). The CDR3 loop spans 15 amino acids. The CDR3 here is CASRPLTGGRTEAFF. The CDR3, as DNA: TGTGCCAGCAGACCCCTTACGGGGGGGCGAACTGAAGCTTTCTTT.

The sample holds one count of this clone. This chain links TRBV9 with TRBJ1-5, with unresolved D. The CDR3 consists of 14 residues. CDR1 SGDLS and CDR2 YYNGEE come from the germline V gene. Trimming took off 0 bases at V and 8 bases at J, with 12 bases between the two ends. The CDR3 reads CASSVGARSEPQHF. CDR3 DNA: TGTGCCAGCAGCGTAGGGGCACGTTCGGAGCCCCAGCATTTT.

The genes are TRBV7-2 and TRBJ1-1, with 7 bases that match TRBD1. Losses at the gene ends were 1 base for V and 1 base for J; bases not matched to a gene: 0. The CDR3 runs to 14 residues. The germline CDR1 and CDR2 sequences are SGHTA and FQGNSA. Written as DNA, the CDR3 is TGTGCCAGCAGCTTAGGACAGGGGAACACTGAAGCTTTCTTT. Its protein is CASSLGQGNTEAFF. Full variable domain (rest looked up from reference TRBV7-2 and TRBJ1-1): GAGVSQSPSNKVTEKGKDVELRCDPISGHTALYWYRQSLGQGLEFLIYFQGNSAPDKSGLPSDRFSAERTGGSVSTLTIQRTQQEDSAVYLCASSLGQGNTEAFFGQGTRLTVV.

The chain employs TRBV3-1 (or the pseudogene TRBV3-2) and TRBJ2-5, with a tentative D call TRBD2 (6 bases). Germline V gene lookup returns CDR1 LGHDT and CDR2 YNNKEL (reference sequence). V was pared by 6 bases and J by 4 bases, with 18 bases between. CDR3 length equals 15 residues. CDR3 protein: CASSDLSGAGETQYF. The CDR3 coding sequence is TGTGCCAGCAGTGATTTGTCGGGAGCAGGAGAGACCCAGTACTTC.

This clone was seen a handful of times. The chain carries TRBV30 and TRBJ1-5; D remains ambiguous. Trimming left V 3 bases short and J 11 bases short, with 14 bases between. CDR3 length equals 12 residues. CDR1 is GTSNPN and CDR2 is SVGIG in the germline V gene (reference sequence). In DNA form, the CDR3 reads TGTGCCTGGAGCCTCCCTAACGGGGCCCAGCATTTT. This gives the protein CAWSLPNGAQHF.

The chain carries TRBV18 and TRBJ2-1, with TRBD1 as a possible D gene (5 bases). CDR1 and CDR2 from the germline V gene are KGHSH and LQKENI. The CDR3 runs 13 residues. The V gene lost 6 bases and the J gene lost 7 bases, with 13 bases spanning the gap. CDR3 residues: CASSTQGTNEQFF. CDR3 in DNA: TGTGCCAGCTCCACCCAGGGAACAAATGAGCAGTTCTTC.

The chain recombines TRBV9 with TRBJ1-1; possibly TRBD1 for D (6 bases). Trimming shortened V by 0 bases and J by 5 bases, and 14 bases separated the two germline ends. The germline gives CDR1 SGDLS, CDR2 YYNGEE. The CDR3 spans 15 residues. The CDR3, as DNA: TGTGCCAGCAGCGTAGATTCAGGGGAAGGGACTGAAGCTTTCTTT. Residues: CASSVDSGEGTEAFF.

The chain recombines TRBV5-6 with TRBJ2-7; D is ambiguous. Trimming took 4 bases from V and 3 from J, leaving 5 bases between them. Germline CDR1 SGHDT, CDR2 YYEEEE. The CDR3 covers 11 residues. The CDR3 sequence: CASSLNYEQYF. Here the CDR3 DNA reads TGTGCCAGCAGCCTTAACTACGAGCAGTACTTC.

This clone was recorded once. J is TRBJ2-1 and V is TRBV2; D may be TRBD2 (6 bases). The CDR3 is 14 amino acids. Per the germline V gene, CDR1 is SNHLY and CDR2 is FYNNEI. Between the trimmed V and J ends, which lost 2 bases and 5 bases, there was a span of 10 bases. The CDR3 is CASSEQGGHNEQFF. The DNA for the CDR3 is TGTGCCAGCAGTGAACAGGGAGGCCACAATGAGCAGTTCTTC.

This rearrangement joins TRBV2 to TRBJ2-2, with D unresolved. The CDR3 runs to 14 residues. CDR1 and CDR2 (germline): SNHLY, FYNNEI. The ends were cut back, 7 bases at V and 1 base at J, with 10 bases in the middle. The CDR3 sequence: CASTTGLNTGELFF. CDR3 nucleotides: TGTGCCAGCACTACGGGTCTGAACACCGGGGAGCTGTTTTTT. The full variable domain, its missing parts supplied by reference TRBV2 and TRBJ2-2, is EPEVTQTPSHQVTQMGQEVILRCVPISNHLYFYWYRQILGQKVEFLVSFYNNEISEKSEIFDDQFSVERPDGSNFTLKIRSTKLEDSAMYFCASTTGLNTGELFFGEGSRLTVL.

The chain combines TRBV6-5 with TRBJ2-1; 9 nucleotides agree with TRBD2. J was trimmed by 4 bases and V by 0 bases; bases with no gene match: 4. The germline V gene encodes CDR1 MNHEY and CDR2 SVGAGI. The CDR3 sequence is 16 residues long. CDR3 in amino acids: CASSYSTSGRYNEQFF. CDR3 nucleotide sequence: TGTGCCAGCAGTTACTCGACTAGCGGCAGATACAATGAGCAGTTCTTC.

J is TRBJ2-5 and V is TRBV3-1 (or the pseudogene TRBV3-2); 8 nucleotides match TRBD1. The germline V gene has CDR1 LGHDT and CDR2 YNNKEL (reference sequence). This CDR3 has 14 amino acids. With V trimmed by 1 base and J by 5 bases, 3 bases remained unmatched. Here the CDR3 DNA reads TGTGCCAGCAGCCAAGGGACAGGGTACGAGACCCAGTACTTC. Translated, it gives CASSQGTGYETQYF.

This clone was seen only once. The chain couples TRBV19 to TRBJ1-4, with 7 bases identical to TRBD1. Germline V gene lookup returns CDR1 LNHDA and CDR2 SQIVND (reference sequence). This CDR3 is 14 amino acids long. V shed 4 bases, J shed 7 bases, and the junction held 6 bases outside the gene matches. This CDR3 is CASSTQGFGEKLFF. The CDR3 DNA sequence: TGTGCCAGTAGTACACAGGGGTTTGGTGAAAAACTGTTTTTT.

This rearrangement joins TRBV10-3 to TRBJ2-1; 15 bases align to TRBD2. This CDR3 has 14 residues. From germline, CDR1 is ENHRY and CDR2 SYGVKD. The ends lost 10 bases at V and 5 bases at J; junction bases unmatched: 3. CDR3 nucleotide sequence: TGTGCCACTTGGACTAGCGGGGGGGACAATGAGCAGTTCTTC. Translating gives CATWTSGGDNEQFF.

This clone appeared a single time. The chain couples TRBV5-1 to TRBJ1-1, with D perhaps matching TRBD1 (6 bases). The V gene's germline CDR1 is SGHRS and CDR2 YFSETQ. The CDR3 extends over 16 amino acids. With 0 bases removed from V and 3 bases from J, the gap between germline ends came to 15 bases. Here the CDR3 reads CASSLAPQGFDTEAFF. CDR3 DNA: TGCGCCAGCAGCTTGGCCCCACAGGGTTTTGACACTGAAGCTTTCTTT.

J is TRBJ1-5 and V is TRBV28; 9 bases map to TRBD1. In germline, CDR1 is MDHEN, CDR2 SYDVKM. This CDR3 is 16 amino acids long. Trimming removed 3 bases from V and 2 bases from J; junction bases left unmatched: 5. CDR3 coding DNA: TGTGCCAGCAGTTTTGGGACAGGGATGGGCAATCAGCCCCAGCATTTT. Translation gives CASSFGTGMGNQPQHF. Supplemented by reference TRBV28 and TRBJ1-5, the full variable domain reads DVKVTQSSRYLVKRTGEKVFLECVQDMDHENMFWYRQDPGLGLRLIYFSYDVKMKEKGDIPEGYSVSREKKERFSLILESASTNQTSMYLCASSFGTGMGNQPQHFGDGTRLSIL.

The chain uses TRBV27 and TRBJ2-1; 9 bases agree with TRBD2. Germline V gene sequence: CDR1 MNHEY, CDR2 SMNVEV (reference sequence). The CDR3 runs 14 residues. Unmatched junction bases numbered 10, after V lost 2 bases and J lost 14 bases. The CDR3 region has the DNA TGTGCCAGCAGTTTACGACTAGCGGCCATAGATGAGTTCTTC. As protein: CASSLRLAAIDEFF.

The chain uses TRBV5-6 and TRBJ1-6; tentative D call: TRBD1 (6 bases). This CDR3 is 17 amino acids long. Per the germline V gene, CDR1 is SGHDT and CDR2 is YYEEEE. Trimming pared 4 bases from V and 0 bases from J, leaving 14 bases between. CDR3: CASSPGTRSSYNSPLHF. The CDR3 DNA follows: TGTGCCAGCAGCCCGGGGACAAGGAGCTCCTATAATTCACCCCTCCACTTT. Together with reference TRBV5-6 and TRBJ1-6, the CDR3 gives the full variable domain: DAGVTQSPTHLIKTRGQQVTLRCSPKSGHDTVSWYQQALGQGPQFIFQYYEEEERQRGNFPDRFSGHQFPNYSSELNVNALLLGDSALYLCASSPGTRSSYNSPLHFGNGTRLTVT.

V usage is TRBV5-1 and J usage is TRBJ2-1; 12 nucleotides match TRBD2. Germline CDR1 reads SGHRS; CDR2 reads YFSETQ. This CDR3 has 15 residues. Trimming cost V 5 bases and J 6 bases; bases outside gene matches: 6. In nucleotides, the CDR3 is TGCGCCAGCAGTAAGACTAGCGGGAGTTTCAATGAGCAGTTCTTC. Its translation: CASSKTSGSFNEQFF.